This T cell receptor (beta chain) comes out of a study of vaccination effects on CD4 cells after COVID-19. About the study: Post-vaccine specimens were collected at a median of 72 days following the second dose. Findings and caveats of the study: In vaccinees who were healthy, merely 1 out of 255 vaccine-induced clones cross-reacted with common cold coronaviruses.

The V and J ends lost 3 bases and 1 base respectively, with 16 bases between them. From germline, CDR1 is SGHNT and CDR2 YYREEE (reference sequence). The CDR3 totals 17 residues. Assay used: immunoSEQ multiplex PCR; TCRdb lists only in-frame clones, some missing. The sample shows 80,000 to 95,000 clones, roughly 80% of them seen only once. As concerns this clone: Antigen specificity is unknown.

With the ViraFEST assay, the study expanded antigen-specific CD4+ T cells using viral peptide pools, then sequenced them. Having been cultured for roughly 11 days, the cells underwent CD4+ T cell isolation. As their vaccination, participants received two doses of either BNT162b2 or mRNA-1273. Among the vaccine recipients, none had a prior SARS-CoV-2 infection, and nucleocapsid antibodies were negative. Cultures had half their medium replaced with IL-2 medium on days 3 and 7. The material sequenced was CD4+ T cells from PBMCs cultured with HCoV-OC43 spike peptides, taken after COVID-19 vaccination. The subset here: HCoV-OC43 spike overlapping peptide pool stimulation. The clonotype comes from a human donor who received a COVID-19 vaccine. The chain has TRBV5-4 and TRBJ2-2; D remains unclear. CDR3 coding DNA: TGTGCCAGCAGCTCTGGCCCCAGGACGGGGAACACCGGGGAGCTGTTTTTT. Its translation: CASSSGPRTGNTGELFF.